This T cell receptor beta chain comes out of a study of cytomegalovirus exposure and HLA in healthy donors. Background on the study: Counted in an early data release were 75 million to 85 million unique TCRs from HLA-typed donors.

Turning to this clone: Its antigen is unknown.

The CDR3 contains 18 residues. Germline V lookup: CDR1 LGHNA, CDR2 YNFKEQ. With 0 bases removed from V and 3 bases from J, the gap between germline ends came to 20 bases. The PCR made use of 60 Vbeta and 13 Jbeta primers. Some clones are missing from TCRdb's copy, which holds only in-frame ones; the method was immunoSEQ multiplex PCR. The sample records about 200,000 clones, around 73% being singletons. Study-level points and caveats: In vitro work confirmed that a few CMV-associated chains recognize CMV antigens. 150 or so TCR beta chains were listed as cytomegalovirus-associated. It was assumed in the presence/absence analyses that sequencing depth was roughly uniform across donors.

The chain has TRBV4-2 and TRBJ2-5; D call uncertain. The sequenced sample was PBMCs. This sequence originates from a male donor in good health and CMV-seronegative. The CDR3 is CASSQDRSSLVSEETQYF. CDR3 in DNA: TGTGCCAGCAGCCAAGATCGTAGCAGCTTGGTGTCGGAAGAGACCCAGTACTTC.